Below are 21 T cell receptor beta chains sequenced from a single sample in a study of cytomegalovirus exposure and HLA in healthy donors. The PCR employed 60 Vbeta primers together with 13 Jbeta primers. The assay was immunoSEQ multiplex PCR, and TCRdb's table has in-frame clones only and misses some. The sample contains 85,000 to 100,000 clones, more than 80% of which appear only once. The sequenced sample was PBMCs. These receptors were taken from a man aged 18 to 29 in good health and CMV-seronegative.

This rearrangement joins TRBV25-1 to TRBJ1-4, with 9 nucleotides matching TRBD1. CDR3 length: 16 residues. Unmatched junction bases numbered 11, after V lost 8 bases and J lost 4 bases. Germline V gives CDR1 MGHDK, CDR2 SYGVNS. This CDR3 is CASGQPYRGLNEKLFF. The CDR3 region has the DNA TGTGCCAGCGGCCAACCGTACAGGGGGCTTAATGAAAAACTGTTTTTT.

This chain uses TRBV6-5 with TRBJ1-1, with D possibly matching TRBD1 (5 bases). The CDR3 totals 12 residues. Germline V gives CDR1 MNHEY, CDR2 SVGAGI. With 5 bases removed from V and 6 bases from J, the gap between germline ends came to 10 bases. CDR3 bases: TGTGCCAGCAGTAACAGGCCCGCTGAAGCTTTCTTT. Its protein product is CASSNRPAEAFF.

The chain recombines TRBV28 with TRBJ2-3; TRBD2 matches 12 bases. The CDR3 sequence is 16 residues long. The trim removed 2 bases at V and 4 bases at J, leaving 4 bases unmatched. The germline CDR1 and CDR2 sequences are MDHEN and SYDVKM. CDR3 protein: CASSLLTSGRADTQYF. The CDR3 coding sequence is TGTGCCAGCAGTTTACTGACTAGCGGGAGAGCAGATACGCAGTATTTT. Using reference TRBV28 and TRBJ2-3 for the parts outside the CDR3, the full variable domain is DVKVTQSSRYLVKRTGEKVFLECVQDMDHENMFWYRQDPGLGLRLIYFSYDVKMKEKGDIPEGYSVSREKKERFSLILESASTNQTSMYLCASSLLTSGRADTQYFGPGTRLTVL.

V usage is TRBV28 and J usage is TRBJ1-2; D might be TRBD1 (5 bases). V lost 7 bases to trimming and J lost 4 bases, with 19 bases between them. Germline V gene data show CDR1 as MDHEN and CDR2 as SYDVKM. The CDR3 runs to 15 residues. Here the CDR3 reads CASITRQGTFYGYTF. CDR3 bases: TGTGCCAGCATCACGAGGCAGGGCACCTTCTATGGCTACACCTTC.

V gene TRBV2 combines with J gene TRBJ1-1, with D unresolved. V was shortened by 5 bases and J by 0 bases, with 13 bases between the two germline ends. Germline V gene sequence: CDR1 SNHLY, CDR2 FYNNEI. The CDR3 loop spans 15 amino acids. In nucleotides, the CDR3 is TGTGCCAGCAGTCGTGAGGGTCTGATGAACACTGAAGCTTTCTTT. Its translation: CASSREGLMNTEAFF. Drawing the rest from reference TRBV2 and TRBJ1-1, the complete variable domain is EPEVTQTPSHQVTQMGQEVILRCVPISNHLYFYWYRQILGQKVEFLVSFYNNEISEKSEIFDDQFSVERPDGSNFTLKIRSTKLEDSAMYFCASSREGLMNTEAFFGQGTRLTVV.

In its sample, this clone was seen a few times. The CDR3 DNA is TGTGCCAGCAGCCCCCGGACTAGCGGGAGAACAGATACGCAGTATTTT. Amino acids: CASSPRTSGRTDTQYF. The chain recombines TRBV7-2 with TRBJ2-3, with 13 bases lining up with TRBD2. Trimming removed 5 bases from V and 3 bases from J; junction bases left unmatched: 5. This CDR3 contains 16 residues. Germline values: CDR1 SGHTA, CDR2 FQGNSA.

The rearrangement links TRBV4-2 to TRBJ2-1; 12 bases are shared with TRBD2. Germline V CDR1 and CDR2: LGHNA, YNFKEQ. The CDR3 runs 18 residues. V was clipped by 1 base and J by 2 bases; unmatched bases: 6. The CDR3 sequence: CASSQGTSGRRTYNEQFF. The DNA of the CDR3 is TGTGCCAGCAGCCAAGGAACTAGCGGGAGGAGGACCTACAATGAGCAGTTCTTC.

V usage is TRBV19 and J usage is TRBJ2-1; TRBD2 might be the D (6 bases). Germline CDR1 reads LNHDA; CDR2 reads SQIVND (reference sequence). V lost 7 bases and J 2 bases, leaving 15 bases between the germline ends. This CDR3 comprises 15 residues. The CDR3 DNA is TGTGCCAGTACCCATGGGCGGGGCCCCTACAATGAGCAGTTCTTC. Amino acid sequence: CASTHGRGPYNEQFF. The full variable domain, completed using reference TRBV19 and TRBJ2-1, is DGGITQSPKYLFRKEGQNVTLSCEQNLNHDAMYWYRQDPGQGLRLIYYSQIVNDFQKGDIAEGYSVSREKKESFPLTVTSAQKNPTAFYLCASTHGRGPYNEQFFGPGTRLTVL.

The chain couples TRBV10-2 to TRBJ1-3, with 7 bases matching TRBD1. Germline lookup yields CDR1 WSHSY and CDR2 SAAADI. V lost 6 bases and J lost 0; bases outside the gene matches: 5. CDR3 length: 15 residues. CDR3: CASRRQGISGNTIYF. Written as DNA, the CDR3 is TGCGCCAGCAGAAGACAGGGAATCTCTGGAAACACCATATATTTT.

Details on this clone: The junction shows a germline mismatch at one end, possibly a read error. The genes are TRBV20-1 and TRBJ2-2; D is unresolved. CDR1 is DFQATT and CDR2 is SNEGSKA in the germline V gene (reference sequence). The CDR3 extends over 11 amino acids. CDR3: CSAARGGPPIF. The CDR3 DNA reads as TGCAGTGCCGCCCGAGGCGGCCCACCAATTTTT.

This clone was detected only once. This CDR3 is CAISGEIGTAKETQYF. The CDR3 coding sequence is TGTGCCATCAGTGGCGAAATAGGGACAGCTAAAGAGACCCAGTACTTC. V is TRBV10-3 and J is TRBJ2-5; TRBD1 matches 7 bases. Per the germline V gene, CDR1 is ENHRY and CDR2 is SYGVKD. This CDR3 contains 16 residues. J lost 3 bases, V lost 4 bases, and 11 bases had no gene match.

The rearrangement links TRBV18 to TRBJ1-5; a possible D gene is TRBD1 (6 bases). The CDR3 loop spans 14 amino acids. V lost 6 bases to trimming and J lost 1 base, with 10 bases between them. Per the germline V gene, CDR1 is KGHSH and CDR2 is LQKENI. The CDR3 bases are TGTGCCAGCTCGAGGGGGTTGAGCAATCAGCCCCAGCATTTT. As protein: CASSRGLSNQPQHF.

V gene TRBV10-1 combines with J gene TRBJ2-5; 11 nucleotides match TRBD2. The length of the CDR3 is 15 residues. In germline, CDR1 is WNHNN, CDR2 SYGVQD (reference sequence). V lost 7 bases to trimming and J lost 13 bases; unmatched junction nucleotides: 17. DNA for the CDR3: TGCGCCAGCACCAGAACTAGCGGGAGTCCAGAATCCAGGTACTTC. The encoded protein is CASTRTSGSPESRYF.

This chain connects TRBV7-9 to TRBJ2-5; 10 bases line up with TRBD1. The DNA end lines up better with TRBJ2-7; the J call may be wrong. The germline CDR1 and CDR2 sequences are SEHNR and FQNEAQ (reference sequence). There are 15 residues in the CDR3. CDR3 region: CASSSDRGRADEQYF. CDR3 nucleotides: TGTGCCAGCAGCTCTGACAGGGGGCGCGCGGACGAGCAGTACTTC.

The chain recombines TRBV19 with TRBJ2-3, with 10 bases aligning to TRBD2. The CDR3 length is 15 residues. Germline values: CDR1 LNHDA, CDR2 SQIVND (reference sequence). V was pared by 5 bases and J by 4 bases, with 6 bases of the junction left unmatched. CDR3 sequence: CASSELAGGPDTQYF. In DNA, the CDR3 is TGTGCCAGTAGTGAGTTAGCGGGAGGCCCAGATACGCAGTATTTT. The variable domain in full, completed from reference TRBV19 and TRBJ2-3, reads DGGITQSPKYLFRKEGQNVTLSCEQNLNHDAMYWYRQDPGQGLRLIYYSQIVNDFQKGDIAEGYSVSREKKESFPLTVTSAQKNPTAFYLCASSELAGGPDTQYFGPGTRLTVL.

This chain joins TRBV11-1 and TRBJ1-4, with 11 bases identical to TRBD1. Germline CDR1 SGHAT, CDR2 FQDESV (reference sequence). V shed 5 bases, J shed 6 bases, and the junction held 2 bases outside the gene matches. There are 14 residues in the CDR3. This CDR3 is CASSPGQGDEKLFF. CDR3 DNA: TGTGCCAGCAGCCCGGGACAGGGGGATGAAAAACTGTTTTTT.

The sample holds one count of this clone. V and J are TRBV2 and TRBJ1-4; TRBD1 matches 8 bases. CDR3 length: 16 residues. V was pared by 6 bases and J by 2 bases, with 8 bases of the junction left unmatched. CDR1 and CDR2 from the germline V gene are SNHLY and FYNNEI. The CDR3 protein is CASSVQGVGTNEKLFF. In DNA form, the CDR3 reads TGTGCCAGCAGCGTACAGGGGGTAGGGACTAATGAAAAACTGTTTTTT.

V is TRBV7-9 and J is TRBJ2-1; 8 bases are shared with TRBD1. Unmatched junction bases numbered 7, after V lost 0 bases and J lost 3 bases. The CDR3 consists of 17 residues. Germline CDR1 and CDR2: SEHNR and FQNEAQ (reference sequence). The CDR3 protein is CASSLALGQGNYNEQFF. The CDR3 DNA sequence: TGTGCCAGCAGCTTAGCTTTAGGACAGGGAAACTACAATGAGCAGTTCTTC.

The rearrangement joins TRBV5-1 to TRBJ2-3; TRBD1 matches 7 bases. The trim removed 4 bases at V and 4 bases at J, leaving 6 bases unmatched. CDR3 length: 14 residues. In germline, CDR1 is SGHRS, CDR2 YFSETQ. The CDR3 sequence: CASSPDRVADTQYF. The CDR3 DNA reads TGCGCCAGCAGCCCTGACAGGGTGGCAGATACGCAGTATTTT.

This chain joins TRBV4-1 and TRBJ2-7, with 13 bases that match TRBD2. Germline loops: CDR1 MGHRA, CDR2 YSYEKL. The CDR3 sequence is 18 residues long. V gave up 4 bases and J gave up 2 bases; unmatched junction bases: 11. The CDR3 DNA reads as TGCGCCAGCAGCCCGCCGGGACTAGCGGGATTGAGACCCTACGAGCAGTACTTC. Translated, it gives CASSPPGLAGLRPYEQYF.

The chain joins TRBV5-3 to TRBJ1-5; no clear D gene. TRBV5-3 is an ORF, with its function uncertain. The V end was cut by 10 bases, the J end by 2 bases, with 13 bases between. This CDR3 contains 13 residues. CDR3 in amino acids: CAPGRGCNQPQHF. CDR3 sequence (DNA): TGTGCCCCCGGCCGGGGTTGCAATCAGCCCCAGCATTTT.